This T cell receptor (beta chain) was profiled in a study of blood T cell repertoires in COVID-19. Study details: PBMCs, B-cell-depleted T cells, or T cells provided the cDNA or gDNA that made up the material.

The CDR3 has 12 amino acids. From germline, CDR1 is SNHLY and CDR2 FYNNEI. Trimming removed 6 bases at V and 4 bases at J, with 7 bases between. Only in-frame clones appear in the TCRdb table, and some are missing; sequencing was by immunoSEQ multiplex PCR. Of approximately 70,000 clones listed, around 90% are singletons. This sequence was found in a middle-aged man with COVID-19, enrolled during active disease. Sequencing was performed on peripheral blood. V is TRBV2 and J is TRBJ1-5; no clear D gene. CDR3 in amino acids: CASSTSNQPQHF. For the CDR3, the DNA is TGTGCCAGCAGCACGAGTAATCAGCCCCAGCATTTT. Full variable domain (outside the CDR3, taken from reference TRBV2 and TRBJ1-5): EPEVTQTPSHQVTQMGQEVILRCVPISNHLYFYWYRQILGQKVEFLVSFYNNEISEKSEIFDDQFSVERPDGSNFTLKIRSTKLEDSAMYFCASSTSNQPQHFGDGTRLSIL.